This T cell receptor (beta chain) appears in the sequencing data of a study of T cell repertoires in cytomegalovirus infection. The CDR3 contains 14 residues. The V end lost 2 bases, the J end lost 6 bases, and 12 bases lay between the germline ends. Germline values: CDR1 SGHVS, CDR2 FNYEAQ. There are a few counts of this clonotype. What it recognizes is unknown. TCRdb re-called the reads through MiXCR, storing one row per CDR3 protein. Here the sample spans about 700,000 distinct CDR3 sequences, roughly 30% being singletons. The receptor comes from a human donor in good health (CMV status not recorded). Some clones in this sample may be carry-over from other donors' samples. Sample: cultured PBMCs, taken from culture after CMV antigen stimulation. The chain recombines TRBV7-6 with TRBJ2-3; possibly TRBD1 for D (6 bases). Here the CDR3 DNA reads TGTGCCAGCAGCTTATCTAACAGGGTTGATACGCAGTATTTT. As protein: CASSLSNRVDTQYF.